This T cell receptor beta chain is drawn from a study of cytomegalovirus exposure and HLA in healthy donors. PCR amplification relied on 60 Vbeta primers (plus 13 Jbeta primers). Clones were read by immunoSEQ multiplex PCR, and TCRdb kept only the in-frame ones, dropping some. In the table there are 130,000 or so clones, roughly three fifths of which are singletons. General study points: The dataset shows that most TCR sequences were rare, while some public TCRs occurred in many donors.

In the case of this clone: Its matching antigen is unknown.

This receptor was identified in a woman aged 55-70 years in good health and CMV-seronegative. Sequencing was carried out using PBMCs.

CDR3 bases: TGCGCCAGCAGCCAAGCAGGGGGAGGAGGGACTGAAGCTTTCTTT. Its protein product is CASSQAGGGGTEAFF. The J gene is TRBJ1-1, the V gene TRBV4-3, with TRBD1 matching over 7 bases. J was trimmed by 5 bases and V by 1 base; bases with no gene match: 7. The CDR3 is 15 amino acids. Germline V gene sequence: CDR1 LGHNA, CDR2 YSLEER.